This T cell receptor beta chain was sequenced for a study of T cells in Graves' hyperthyroidism and ophthalmopathy. This clonotype has a handful of counts. Diagnosis of hyperthyroidism was new in patients aged 18 to 65, and its duration was under 2 months. The CDR3 is 15 amino acids. Deletions cut 3 bases from V and 0 bases from J, with 10 bases between. TCR beta CDR3 regions were amplified from RNA. When the TCR CDR3 underwent first-round RT-PCR, the HTBI primer set was used. In TCRdb, the multiplex PCR reads were re-called with MiXCR into one record per CDR3 protein. The sample has approximately 370,000 distinct CDR3 sequences; about 18% are singletons.

The chain combines TRBV12-3 or TRBV12-4 with TRBJ2-3; D is ambiguous. The source material was blood. The source is a woman in her 30s with Graves' hyperthyroidism that later progressed to Graves' ophthalmopathy. CDR3 coding DNA: TGTGCCAGCAGTTTCGCGGATTTCAGCACAGATACGCAGTATTTT. This encodes CASSFADFSTDTQYF.